This T cell receptor (beta chain) was retrieved from a study of Ad26.COV2.S vaccination and SARS-CoV-2 variants. For the study at large: Of the COV1001 trial arms, the Ad26.COV2.S arm included the donor. Whole-study results and caveats: Researchers reported similar non-spike TCR breadth in vaccine and placebo recipients.

TCRdb's copy holds only in-frame clones and misses some; the assay was immunoSEQ multiplex PCR. The top ten hold around 6.1% of the sample, which has 300,000 to 400,000 clones, approximately 90% seen once. The treatment is: some 20 received Ad26.COV2.S at low or high dose, single or two shots; several received placebo; per-sample allocation not given. Vaccine and placebo recipients were sampled on day 63 after the first injection. Whoever gave the sample was an adult aged 18-55 years in Boston. As its vector, the vaccine had Ad26, which expressed Wuhan-strain SARS-CoV-2 spike. Per germline, CDR1 SGHNT and CDR2 YYREEE (reference sequence). This CDR3 spans 15 amino acids. The V gene end was trimmed by 5 bases and the J gene end by 0 bases; junction bases not matched to a gene: 4. As for this clone: The antigen remains undetermined.

The input for sequencing was peripheral blood, taken in a trial of Ad26.COV2.S vaccine versus placebo. This clonotype originated in a person between 18 and 65 years old who received the Ad26.COV2.S COVID-19 vaccine or a placebo. J is TRBJ1-5 and V is TRBV5-4, with TRBD1 identical over 8 bases. CDR3 region: CASSAGQDSNQPQHF. The CDR3 nucleotides are TGTGCCAGCAGTGCGGGACAGGATAGCAATCAGCCCCAGCATTTT.